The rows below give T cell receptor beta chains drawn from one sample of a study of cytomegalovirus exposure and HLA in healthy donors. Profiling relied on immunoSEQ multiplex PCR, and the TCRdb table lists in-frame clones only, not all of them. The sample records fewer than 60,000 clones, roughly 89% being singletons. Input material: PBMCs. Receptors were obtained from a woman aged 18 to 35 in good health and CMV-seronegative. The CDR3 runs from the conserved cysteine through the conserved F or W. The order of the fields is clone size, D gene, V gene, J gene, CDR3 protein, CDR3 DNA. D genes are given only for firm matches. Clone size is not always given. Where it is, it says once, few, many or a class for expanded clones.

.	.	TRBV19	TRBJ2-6	CASSISPGLSGANVLTF	TGTGCCAGTAGTATAAGTCCAGGGCTCTCTGGGGCCAACGTCCTGACTTTC
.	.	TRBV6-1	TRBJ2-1	CASSDHLASSYNEQFF	TGTGCCAGCAGTGACCACTTAGCGTCTAGTTACAATGAGCAGTTCTTC
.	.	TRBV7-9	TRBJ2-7	CASSLPGSYEQYF	TGTGCCAGCAGCTTACCCGGGTCCTACGAGCAGTACTTC
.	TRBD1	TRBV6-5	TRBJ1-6	CASNNRGKSSPLHF	TGTGCCAGCAACAACAGGGGGAAGAGTTCACCCCTCCACTTT
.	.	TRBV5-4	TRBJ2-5	CASSLDPGFQETQYF	TGTGCCAGCAGCTTGGATCCCGGGTTCCAAGAGACCCAGTACTTC
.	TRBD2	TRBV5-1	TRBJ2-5	CASSLQGLAETQYF	TGCGCCAGCAGCTTACAGGGACTAGCGGAGACCCAGTACTTC
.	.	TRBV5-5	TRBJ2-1	CASSFSSNEQFF	TGTGCCAGCAGCTTTTCGTCCAATGAGCAGTTCTTC
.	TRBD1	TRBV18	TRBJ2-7	CASSPGTGTGAEQYF	TGTGCCAGCTCACCGGGCACCGGGACAGGGGCCGAGCAGTACTTC
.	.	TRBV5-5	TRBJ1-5	CASSLGGYSNQPQHF	TGTGCCAGCAGCTTAGGGGGTTATAGCAATCAGCCCCAGCATTTT
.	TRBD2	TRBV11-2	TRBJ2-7	CASSSGGGGIEQYF	TGTGCCAGCAGCTCGGGAGGGGGAGGGATCGAGCAGTACTTC
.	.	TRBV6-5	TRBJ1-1	CASSLGGEAFF	TGTGCCAGCAGCCTCGGGGGTGAAGCTTTCTTT
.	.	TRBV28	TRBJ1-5	CASSLWGTNSNQPQHF	TGTGCCAGCAGTTTATGGGGGACTAATAGCAATCAGCCCCAGCATTTT
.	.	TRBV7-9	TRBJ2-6	CASSSQTQSSGANVLTF	TGTGCCAGCAGCTCTCAGACTCAAAGCTCTGGGGCCAACGTCCTGACTTTC
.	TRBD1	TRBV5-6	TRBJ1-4	CASSSGQGEKLFF	TGTGCCAGCAGCTCTGGACAGGGTGAAAAACTGTTTTTT
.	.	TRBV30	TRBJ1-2	CASGRDGYTF	TGTGCCAGCGGGAGGGATGGCTACACCTTC
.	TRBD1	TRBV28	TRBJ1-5	CASRDRDRSYSNQPQHF	TGTGCCAGCAGAGACCGGGACAGATCGTATAGCAATCAGCCCCAGCATTTT
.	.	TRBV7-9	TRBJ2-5	CASRLGPEETQYF	TGTGCCAGCAGATTGGGCCCTGAAGAGACCCAGTACTTC
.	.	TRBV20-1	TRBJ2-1	CSARELNEQFF	TGCAGTGCTAGAGAACTTAATGAGCAGTTCTTC
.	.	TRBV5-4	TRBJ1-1	CASSFMTGANTEAFF	TGTGCCAGCAGCTTCATGACAGGAGCGAACACTGAAGCTTTCTTT
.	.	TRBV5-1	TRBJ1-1	CASSEQGPEAFF	TGCGCCAGCAGCGAACAGGGCCCTGAAGCTTTCTTT
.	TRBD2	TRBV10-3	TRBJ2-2	CAISGGTSGTTGELFF	TGTGCCATCAGTGGTGGGACTAGCGGAACCACCGGGGAGCTGTTTTTT
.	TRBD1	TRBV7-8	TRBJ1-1	CASSPPGTATTRSTEAFF	TGTGCCAGCAGCCCCCCCGGGACAGCCACTACCAGAAGTACTGAAGCTTTCTTT
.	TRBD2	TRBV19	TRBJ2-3	CASSKVPAGGPMADTQYF	TGTGCCAGTAGTAAAGTTCCAGCGGGAGGGCCAATGGCAGATACGCAGTATTTT
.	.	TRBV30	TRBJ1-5	CAWSKGNNQPQHF	TGTGCCTGGAGTAAGGGGAATAATCAGCCCCAGCATTTT
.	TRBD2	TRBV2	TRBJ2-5	CASSRLAGGEAETQYF	TGTGCCAGCAGTCGACTAGCGGGGGGTGAGGCAGAGACCCAGTACTTC
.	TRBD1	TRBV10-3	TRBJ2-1	CAISEGTGYNEQFF	TGTGCCATCAGTGAAGGGACAGGATACAATGAGCAGTTCTTC
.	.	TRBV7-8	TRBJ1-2	CASSLGQDSGYGYTF	TGTGCCAGCAGCTTAGGCCAGGACAGTGGCTATGGCTACACCTTC
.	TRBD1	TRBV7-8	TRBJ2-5	CASSTDRGTQETQYF	TGTGCCAGCAGCACGGACAGGGGGACCCAAGAGACCCAGTACTTC
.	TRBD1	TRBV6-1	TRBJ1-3	CASSEAGRGRDTIYF	TGTGCCAGCAGTGAAGCGGGCAGGGGGCGAGACACCATATATTTT
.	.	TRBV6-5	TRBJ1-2	CASSLLGGEESGYTF	TGTGCCAGCAGTTTACTCGGGGGAGAGGAGAGTGGCTACACCTTC
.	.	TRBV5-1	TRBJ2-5	CASSLDRETQYF	TGCGCCAGCAGCTTGGATCGGGAGACCCAGTACTTC
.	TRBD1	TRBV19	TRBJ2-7	CASTPGQGIFYEQYF	TGTGCCAGTACCCCGGGACAGGGGATTTTCTACGAGCAGTACTTC
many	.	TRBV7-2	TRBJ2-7	CASSLAVRGRGGEQYF	TGTGCCAGCAGCTTAGCGGTGCGGGGTAGGGGGGGAGAGCAGTACTTC
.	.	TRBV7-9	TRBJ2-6	CASSLNWGRGNSGANVLTF	TGTGCCAGCAGCTTAAACTGGGGGAGGGGGAACTCTGGGGCCAACGTCCTGACTTTC
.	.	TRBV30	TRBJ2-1	CAAGLYNEQFF	TGTGCCGCCGGACTCTACAATGAGCAGTTCTTC
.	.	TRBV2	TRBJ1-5	CASSPGASNQPQHF	TGTGCCAGCAGCCCGGGTGCTAGCAATCAGCCCCAGCATTTT
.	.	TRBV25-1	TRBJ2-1	CASSEYATSADNEQFF	TGTGCCAGCAGTGAATACGCCACTAGTGCCGACAATGAGCAGTTCTTC
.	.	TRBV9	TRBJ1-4	CASSVAQGEKLFF	TGTGCCAGCAGCGTAGCGCAGGGTGAAAAACTGTTTTTT
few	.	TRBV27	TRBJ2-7	CASSSYKQGGDEQYF	TGTGCCAGCAGTTCTTACAAACAGGGGGGGGACGAGCAGTACTTC
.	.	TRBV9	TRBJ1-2	CASSVGGPGEGGYTF	TGTGCCAGCAGCGTAGGAGGCCCCGGGGAGGGAGGCTACACCTTC
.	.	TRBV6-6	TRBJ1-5	CASNRGGGANQPQHF	TGTGCCAGCAACCGTGGCGGGGGAGCCAATCAGCCCCAGCATTTT
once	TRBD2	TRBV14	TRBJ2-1	CASSQDIGLAGGNEQFF	TGTGCCAGCAGCCAAGATATAGGACTAGCGGGTGGCAATGAGCAGTTCTTC
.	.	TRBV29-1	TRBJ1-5	CSLGGGTRYSNQPQHF	TGCTCCCTCGGGGGGGGGACACGGTATAGCAATCAGCCCCAGCATTTT
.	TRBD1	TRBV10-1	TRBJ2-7	CASSESRTGGFEQYF	TGCGCCAGCAGTGAGTCAAGGACAGGGGGCTTCGAGCAGTACTTC
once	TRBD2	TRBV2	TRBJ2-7	CASSEGLAGGGQQYF	TGTGCCAGCAGTGAGGGACTAGCGGGGGGCGGCCAGCAATACTTC
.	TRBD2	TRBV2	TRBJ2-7	CASSVGLAYEQYF	TGTGCCAGCAGTGTGGGACTAGCCTACGAGCAGTACTTC
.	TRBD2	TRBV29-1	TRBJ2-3	CSVAGFADTQYF	TGCAGCGTAGCGGGATTTGCAGATACGCAGTATTTT
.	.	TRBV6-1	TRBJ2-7	CASSERSGYEQYF	TGTGCCAGCAGTGAAAGGAGTGGCTACGAGCAGTACTTC
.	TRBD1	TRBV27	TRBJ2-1	CASSTTGVYNEQFF	TGTGCCAGCAGTACCACAGGGGTCTACAATGAGCAGTTCTTC
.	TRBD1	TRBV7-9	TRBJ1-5	CASSPGQGGQPQHF	TGTGCCAGCAGCCCCGGACAGGGAGGACAGCCCCAGCATTTT
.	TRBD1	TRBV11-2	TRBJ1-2	CASSLDVQGRGYTF	TGTGCCAGCAGCTTAGACGTACAGGGGCGCGGCTACACCTTC
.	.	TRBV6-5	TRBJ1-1	CASSYRQADTEAFF	TGTGCCAGCAGTTATCGGCAGGCCGACACTGAAGCTTTCTTT
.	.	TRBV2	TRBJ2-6	CASRIGAGANVLTF	TGTGCCAGCAGGATCGGGGCTGGGGCCAACGTCCTGACTTTC